The 23 T cell receptor beta chains below come from one sample, sequenced in a study of STAT5B mutations in CD4+ large granular lymphocyte leukemia. The repertoire was sequenced with immunoSEQ multiplex PCR; TCRdb's copy has only in-frame clones and lacks some. The repertoire consists of over 35,000 clones, with roughly 84% occurring once and the leading ten covering 0.3% to 0.35%. The sample was CD4+ T cells from blood buffy coats. These receptors came from a human donor in good health.

This clone was recorded once. The chain uses TRBV4-1 and TRBJ2-7; 7 bases fit TRBD2. CDR1 MGHRA and CDR2 YSYEKL come from the germline V gene. V dropped 0 bases and J dropped 3; count of bases not matched to a gene: 8. There are 16 residues in the CDR3. The CDR3 bases are TGCGCCAGCAGCCAAGATCCCCAGCGGGGCGACTACGAGCAGTACTTC. Protein sequence: CASSQDPQRGDYEQYF.

The J gene is TRBJ2-7, the V gene TRBV5-4; weak D call: TRBD2 (5 bases). Looked up from germline, CDR1 is SGHNT and CDR2 is YYREEE (reference sequence). The CDR3 runs 15 residues. V gave up 4 bases and J gave up 1 base, with 15 bases separating them. As DNA, the CDR3 is TGTGCCAGCAGCAATAGCGAGGTGGGGTCCTACGAGCAGTACTTC. Amino acid sequence: CASSNSEVGSYEQYF.

The rearrangement joins TRBV15 to TRBJ2-3, with D possibly being TRBD1 or TRBD2 (5 bases each). Germline-derived CDR1 and CDR2 are LNHNV and YYDKDF (reference sequence). V lost 3 bases to trimming and J lost 8 bases, with 21 bases between them. The CDR3 is 16 amino acids. The CDR3 protein is CATSRTPGPTSFTQYF. The CDR3 DNA sequence: TGTGCCACCAGCAGGACGCCGGGGCCAACGTCATTTACGCAGTATTTT.

The genes are TRBV28 and TRBJ2-2; tentative D call: TRBD1 (6 bases). V shed 5 bases and J shed 0 bases, with 13 bases lying between them. Germline V gene sequence: CDR1 MDHEN, CDR2 SYDVKM. CDR3 length equals 16 residues. Written as DNA, the CDR3 is TGTGCCAGCAGTCCCCTCCCAGGGGCGAACACCGGGGAGCTGTTTTTT. It codes for CASSPLPGANTGELFF.

V usage is TRBV6-1 and J usage is TRBJ1-1; D uncertain. The germline gives CDR1 MNHNS, CDR2 SASEGT. The CDR3 runs 15 residues. Trimming took off 3 bases at V and 1 base at J, with 12 bases between the two ends. The CDR3 loop reads CASSDSGNWNTEAFF. The DNA of the CDR3 is TGTGCCAGCAGTGATTCGGGGAACTGGAACACTGAAGCTTTCTTT.

The table lists this clone with a few counts. This chain connects TRBV18 to TRBJ1-4; tentatively, D is TRBD1 (5 bases). The CDR3 extends over 14 amino acids. Trimming shortened V by 3 bases and J by 8 bases, and 13 bases separated the two germline ends. The germline CDR1 and CDR2 sequences are KGHSH and LQKENI. The CDR3 loop is CASSPRGEAEKLFF. CDR3 in DNA: TGTGCCAGCTCACCCCGGGGGGAGGCCGAAAAACTGTTTTTT.

The CDR3 here is CASSPQRQGYAFF. CDR3 in DNA: TGTGCCAGCAGCCCCCAAAGACAGGGGTATGCTTTCTTT. V and J are TRBV5-4 and TRBJ1-1; 8 positions match TRBD1. CDR1 SGHNT and CDR2 YYREEE come from the germline V gene (reference sequence). Unmatched junction bases numbered 10, after V lost 4 bases and J lost 11 bases. CDR3 length: 13 amino acids. The full variable domain, with the rest looked up from reference TRBV5-4 and TRBJ1-1, is ETGVTQSPTHLIKTRGQQVTLRCSSQSGHNTVSWYQQALGQGPQFIFQYYREEENGRGNFPPRFSGLQFPNYSSELNVNALELDDSALYLCASSPQRQGYAFFGQGTRLTVV.

This chain joins TRBV7-3 and TRBJ2-1, with 7 bases matching TRBD1. The length of the CDR3 is 16 residues. From germline, CDR1 is SGHTA and CDR2 FQGTGA. The ends lost 2 bases at V and 3 bases at J; junction bases unmatched: 7. This CDR3 reads CASSLPGAGGYNEQFF. The CDR3, as DNA: TGTGCCAGCAGCTTACCCGGGGCAGGGGGCTACAATGAGCAGTTCTTC.

The gene calls are TRBV7-2 and TRBJ1-4; no clear D gene. Between the trimmed V and J ends, which lost 4 bases and 3 bases, there was a span of 6 bases. Germline CDR1 reads SGHTA; CDR2 reads FQGNSA. This CDR3 spans 13 amino acids. The CDR3 loop is CASSSFANEKLFF. As DNA, the CDR3 is TGTGCCAGCAGCTCCTTTGCTAATGAAAAACTGTTTTTT.

The CDR3 DNA follows: TGTGCCATCAGCCCCGGGACTACCCACACAGATACGCAGTATTTT. Translation gives CAISPGTTHTDTQYF. V gene TRBV10-3 combines with J gene TRBJ2-3; TRBD2 matches 7 bases. CDR1 is ENHRY, CDR2 SYGVKD, per germline. The CDR3 consists of 15 residues. Trimming removed 6 bases from V and 2 bases from J; junction bases left unmatched: 8.

The chain recombines TRBV6-6 with TRBJ1-1, with a possible D match to TRBD1 (6 bases). V shed 7 bases and J shed 5 bases, with 20 bases lying between them. From germline, CDR1 is MNHNY and CDR2 SVGAGI (reference sequence). The CDR3 is 15 residues long. This chain's CDR3 is CASNQGRRGSTEAFF. The CDR3 DNA is TGTGCCAGCAATCAGGGGCGCCGGGGGAGTACTGAAGCTTTCTTT.

The chain is built from TRBV5-4 and TRBJ2-2, with D tentatively TRBD2 (5 bases). Trimming cost V 7 bases and J 2 bases, with 12 bases left between them. The CDR3 is made up of 14 amino acids. Looked up from germline, CDR1 is SGHNT and CDR2 is YYREEE (reference sequence). CDR3 loop: CASGPSPNTGELFF. For the CDR3, the DNA is TGTGCCAGCGGCCCTAGCCCCAACACCGGGGAGCTGTTTTTT.

The CDR3 sequence is CASSLQGPPQHF. As DNA, the CDR3 is TGTGCCAGCAGCCTTCAGGGTCCGCCCCAGCATTTT. V and J are TRBV7-2 and TRBJ1-5; weak D call: TRBD1 (5 bases). Germline V gene data show CDR1 as SGHTA and CDR2 as FQGNSA. This CDR3 contains 12 residues. With 5 bases removed from V and 9 bases from J, the gap between germline ends came to 11 bases.

This clone came up a few times. V is TRBV28 and J is TRBJ2-4; D not resolved. Germline CDR1 and CDR2: MDHEN and SYDVKM. CDR3 length equals 14 residues. V lost 6 bases to trimming and J lost 0 bases, with 9 bases between them. CDR3 sequence reads: CASRTGLAKNIQYF. The CDR3, as DNA: TGTGCCAGCAGAACGGGTCTAGCCAAAAACATTCAGTACTTC.

The rearrangement uses TRBV6-1 and TRBJ2-7; the match to TRBD1 covers 10 bases. From germline, CDR1 is MNHNS and CDR2 SASEGT. Trimming at V came to 4 bases and at J to 4 bases, leaving 10 bases not matched to a gene. CDR3 length: 16 amino acids. The CDR3 nucleotides are TGTGCCAGCAGTGCCCTGGGACAGGGGTACTCGTACGAGCAGTACTTC. It specifies CASSALGQGYSYEQYF.

This chain joins TRBV19 and TRBJ2-6; D ambiguous. Per germline, CDR1 LNHDA and CDR2 SQIVND (reference sequence). CDR3 length equals 14 residues. The germline V and J ends were trimmed by 8 bases and 0 bases, with 8 bases remaining between them. CDR3 sequence: CASDGSSGANVLTF. The CDR3 DNA follows: TGTGCCAGTGACGGAAGCTCTGGGGCCAACGTCCTGACTTTC. Based on the CDR3 plus reference TRBV19 and TRBJ2-6, the full variable domain is DGGITQSPKYLFRKEGQNVTLSCEQNLNHDAMYWYRQDPGQGLRLIYYSQIVNDFQKGDIAEGYSVSREKKESFPLTVTSAQKNPTAFYLCASDGSSGANVLTFGAGSRLTVL.

V usage is TRBV6-8 and J usage is TRBJ2-1, with 11 bases aligning to TRBD2. The CDR3 loop spans 18 amino acids. V shed 6 bases, J shed 0 bases, and the junction held 10 bases outside the gene matches. The germline gives CDR1 MNHGY, CDR2 SAAAGT. The CDR3 nucleotides are TGTGCCAGCAGATCGACTAGCGGGGTCCTGAGCTCCTACAATGAGCAGTTCTTC. Protein: CASRSTSGVLSSYNEQFF.

This rearrangement joins TRBV2 to TRBJ2-7; possible D gene TRBD2, 6 bases. Germline values: CDR1 SNHLY, CDR2 FYNNEI. Trimming left V 6 bases short and J 7 bases short, with 19 bases between. CDR3 length: 14 amino acids. CDR3 DNA: TGTGCCAGCAGGGACGACTCGGGAGAGGCAGAGCAGTACTTC. Amino acids: CASRDDSGEAEQYF.

This clone was seen only once. The chain carries TRBV6-1 and TRBJ1-5, with 9 bases matching TRBD1. Germline V gene lookup returns CDR1 MNHNS and CDR2 SASEGT. This CDR3 is 15 amino acids long. Trimming cost V 7 bases and J 1 base; bases outside gene matches: 5. This chain's CDR3 is CASTRDRESNQPQHF. The CDR3 coding sequence is TGTGCCAGCACACGGGACAGGGAAAGCAATCAGCCCCAGCATTTT.

The chain couples TRBV7-2 to TRBJ2-1; 10 bases align to TRBD2. From germline, CDR1 is SGHTA and CDR2 FQGNSA. CDR3 length: 16 amino acids. Unmatched junction bases numbered 6, after V lost 5 bases and J lost 2 bases. CDR3 bases: TGTGCCAGCAGCGGCATAAGCGGGGGGGCCTACAATGAGCAGTTCTTC. Its protein is CASSGISGGAYNEQFF.

The rearrangement links TRBV29-1 to TRBJ1-2, with a tentative D call TRBD1 (5 bases). The germline V and J ends were trimmed by 6 bases and 4 bases, with 12 bases remaining between them. The CDR3 sequence is 12 residues long. From germline, CDR1 is SQVTM and CDR2 ANQGSEA. The CDR3 spells CSVDKWGYGYTF. CDR3 in DNA: TGCAGCGTGGACAAATGGGGCTATGGCTACACCTTC.

The chain combines TRBV7-2 with TRBJ1-5; the D gene is possibly TRBD1 (6 bases). In germline, CDR1 is SGHTA, CDR2 FQGNSA. V dropped 5 bases and J dropped 7 bases, with 15 bases sitting between them. The CDR3 extends over 14 amino acids. CDR3 sequence reads: CASSLQGGGQPQHF. The CDR3 bases are TGTGCCAGCAGCCTACAGGGCGGGGGGCAGCCCCAGCATTTT.

This chain uses TRBV25-1 with TRBJ2-2, with D possibly TRBD2 on 6 matching bases. Germline V CDR1 and CDR2: MGHDK, SYGVNS. CDR3 size: 13 residues. Trimming left V 5 bases short and J 5 bases short, with 9 bases between. The CDR3 region is CASSLGGTGELFF. In DNA form, the CDR3 reads TGTGCCAGCAGTTTAGGAGGGACCGGGGAGCTGTTTTTT.